The source of this TCR beta chain is a study of PD-L1 blockade in urothelial cancer. TCRdb keeps only in-frame clones here, not all; method: immunoSEQ multiplex PCR. The sample shows 50,000 or so clones, 70% to 90% of them seen only once. Sample time point: peripheral blood 6 weeks after treatment start. The germline V gene has CDR1 MDHEN and CDR2 SYDVKM. The CDR3 covers 12 residues. V was clipped by 6 bases and J by 3 bases, with 9 bases between them. This material consisted of PBMCs, taken around atezolizumab (anti-PD-L1) treatment. The receptor was derived from a man aged 55 to 70 with urothelial cancer. V and J are TRBV28 and TRBJ2-7, with D possibly being TRBD1 (6 bases). The CDR3 loop reads CASRDSNYEQYF. In nucleotides, the CDR3 is TGTGCCAGCAGGGACAGCAACTACGAGCAGTACTTC.